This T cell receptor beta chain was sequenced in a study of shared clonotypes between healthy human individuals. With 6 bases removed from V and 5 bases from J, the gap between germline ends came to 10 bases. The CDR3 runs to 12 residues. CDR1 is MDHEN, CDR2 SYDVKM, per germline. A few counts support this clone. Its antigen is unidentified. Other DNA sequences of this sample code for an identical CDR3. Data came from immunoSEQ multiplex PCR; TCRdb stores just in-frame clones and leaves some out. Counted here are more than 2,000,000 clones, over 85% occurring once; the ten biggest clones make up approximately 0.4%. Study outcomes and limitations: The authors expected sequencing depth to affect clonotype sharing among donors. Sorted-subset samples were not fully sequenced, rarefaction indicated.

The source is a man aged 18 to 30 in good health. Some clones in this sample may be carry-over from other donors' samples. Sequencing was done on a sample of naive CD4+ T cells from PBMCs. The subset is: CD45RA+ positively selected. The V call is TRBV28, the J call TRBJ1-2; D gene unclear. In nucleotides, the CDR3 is TGTGCCAGCAGCCGGGGTCCGTATGGCTACACCTTC. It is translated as CASSRGPYGYTF.